This T cell receptor beta chain was recorded in a study of regulatory T cells in long-lasting Graves disease. Trimming at V came to 1 base and at J to 0 bases, leaving 23 bases not matched to a gene. In germline, CDR1 is ENHRY, CDR2 SYGVKD. This CDR3 has 23 residues. This clonotype was counted only a few times. Its specificity is not known. Stated time point: persistent/refractory GD, antithyroid drugs over 5 years with positive TRAb. PBMC-extracted RNA yielded the TCR library. General study findings and limits: Persistent disease exhibited a predilection for TRBV28, TRBJ1-2 and TRBJ2-5.

Relying on iRepertoire HTBI primers and Arm-PCR of CDR3 regions, the team built TCR beta libraries. TCRdb reanalysed the multiplex PCR reads using MiXCR and keeps one entry per CDR3 protein. The data hold about 470,000 distinct CDR3 sequences, with 20% to 25% observed a single time. The sequencing used peripheral blood mononuclear cells (PBMCs), collected when the disease was refractory, from a patient treated with antithyroid drugs. This TCR derives from a female donor with Graves disease. The gene calls are TRBV10-3 and TRBJ2-2; 7 bases fit TRBD2. CDR3 amino acids: CAISELLGGAGSPPAANTGELFF. DNA of the CDR3: TGTGCCATCAGTGAGTTGTTAGGCGGAGCGGGGTCCCCCCCTGCCGCGAACACCGGGGAGCTGTTTTTT.